The 11 T cell receptor beta chains reported below all come from one sample, sequenced in a study of cytomegalovirus exposure and HLA in healthy donors. Researchers ran the PCR with 60 Vbeta and 13 Jbeta primers. The table came from immunoSEQ multiplex PCR; TCRdb's copy has only in-frame clones and leaves some out. This listing includes about 48,000 clones. The sequencing input was PBMCs. The origin of the receptors is a woman between 35 and 50 years old in good health and CMV-seronegative.

The chain has TRBV27 and TRBJ2-7; weak D call: TRBD2 (7 bases). This CDR3 has 14 residues. CDR1 MNHEY and CDR2 SMNVEV come from the germline V gene (reference sequence). Trimming shortened V by 0 bases and J by 6 bases, and 12 bases separated the two germline ends. CDR3 bases: TGTGCCAGCAGTTTATCGGGCCGGGGGGCCGAGCAGTACTTC. Residues: CASSLSGRGAEQYF.

The chain has TRBV2 and TRBJ1-2, with 9 bases identical to TRBD1. Looked up from germline, CDR1 is SNHLY and CDR2 is FYNNEI. This CDR3 is built from 13 residues. V lost 8 bases and J lost 4; bases outside the gene matches: 5. CDR3 in amino acids: CASLRTGAYGYTF. The CDR3 region has the DNA TGTGCCAGCCTCCGGACAGGGGCCTATGGCTACACCTTC.

The CDR3: CASSAEGWGDTGELFF. The CDR3, as DNA: TGTGCCAGCAGCGCAGAGGGGTGGGGGGACACCGGGGAGCTGTTTTTT. The chain is built from TRBV9 and TRBJ2-2; D possibly corresponds to TRBD2 (6 bases). The V gene's germline CDR1 is SGDLS and CDR2 YYNGEE. The CDR3 is 16 amino acids. Deletions cut 3 bases from V and 3 bases from J, with 15 bases between.

The V gene is TRBV28, the J gene TRBJ1-2; D gene ambiguous. The CDR3 length is 16 residues. The V end was cut by 3 bases, the J end by 1 base, with 15 bases between. Germline lookup yields CDR1 MDHEN and CDR2 SYDVKM. The CDR3 DNA reads as TGTGCCAGCAGTTTCGTTTTTGGAGACCTTAACTATGGCTACACCTTC. Amino acid sequence: CASSFVFGDLNYGYTF.

This sequence joins TRBV28 and TRBJ2-1; tentatively, D is TRBD1 (5 bases). This CDR3 is built from 17 residues. Trimming shortened V by 4 bases and J by 0 bases, and 16 bases separated the two germline ends. Germline V lookup: CDR1 MDHEN, CDR2 SYDVKM. The CDR3 is CASSYPRTRSSYNEQFF. CDR3 coding DNA: TGTGCCAGCAGTTATCCCCGGACAAGGAGCTCCTACAATGAGCAGTTCTTC.

The V gene is TRBV28, the J gene TRBJ1-1; no reliable D call. The length of the CDR3 is 12 residues. Per the germline V gene, CDR1 is MDHEN and CDR2 is SYDVKM. V was cut by 4 bases and J by 1 base, with 4 bases left in between. The CDR3 sequence: CASSSQNTEAFF. The CDR3 coding sequence is TGTGCCAGCAGTTCCCAGAACACTGAAGCTTTCTTT. Based on the CDR3 plus reference TRBV28 and TRBJ1-1, the full variable domain is DVKVTQSSRYLVKRTGEKVFLECVQDMDHENMFWYRQDPGLGLRLIYFSYDVKMKEKGDIPEGYSVSREKKERFSLILESASTNQTSMYLCASSSQNTEAFFGQGTRLTVV.

The chain's CDR3 is CASSPDPIGGLGGNTIYF. The CDR3 region has the DNA TGTGCCAGCTCACCAGACCCCATAGGGGGCCTTGGTGGAAACACCATATATTTT. The chain has TRBV18 and TRBJ1-3; 7 bases map to TRBD1. CDR1 and CDR2 from the germline V gene are KGHSH and LQKENI. V dropped 2 bases and J dropped 3; count of bases not matched to a gene: 13. The CDR3 covers 18 residues.

CDR3 sequence (DNA): TGTGCCAGTAGTCGGGACAGGGATACCTACAATGAGCAGTTCTTC. Protein product: CASSRDRDTYNEQFF. This chain links TRBV19 with TRBJ2-1; 9 positions match TRBD1. The germline V gene has CDR1 LNHDA and CDR2 SQIVND (reference sequence). CDR3 length equals 15 residues. The V and J ends lost 5 bases and 2 bases, in that order; junction bases with no gene match: 4. Variable domain in full (rest from reference TRBV19 and TRBJ2-1): DGGITQSPKYLFRKEGQNVTLSCEQNLNHDAMYWYRQDPGQGLRLIYYSQIVNDFQKGDIAEGYSVSREKKESFPLTVTSAQKNPTAFYLCASSRDRDTYNEQFFGPGTRLTVL.

About this clone itself: Other DNA variants within this sample encode the same CDR3. This rearrangement joins TRBV6-5 to TRBJ2-7, with D tentatively TRBD2 (5 bases). CDR1 MNHEY and CDR2 SVGAGI come from the germline V gene. V was clipped by 4 bases and J by 3 bases, with 10 bases between them. This CDR3 is 13 amino acids long. DNA for the CDR3: TGTGCCAGCAGTTCAAACGGGATCTACGAGCAGTACTTC. Its protein is CASSSNGIYEQYF.

This chain uses TRBV19 with TRBJ1-2, with unresolved D. V shed 7 bases and J shed 5 bases, with 20 bases lying between them. The germline gives CDR1 LNHDA, CDR2 SQIVND (reference sequence). The CDR3 has 15 amino acids. CDR3 amino acids: CASNTAGSVFYGYTF. Written as DNA, the CDR3 is TGTGCCAGTAATACCGCCGGGTCGGTTTTTTATGGCTACACCTTC.

The genes are TRBV7-9 and TRBJ1-2; 7 bases map to TRBD1. This CDR3 comprises 14 residues. From germline, CDR1 is SEHNR and CDR2 FQNEAQ (reference sequence). The junction had 9 bases not matched to a gene; V was cut back by 5 bases and J by 6 bases. CDR3: CASSQTTGSDGYTF. In nucleotides, the CDR3 is TGTGCCAGCAGCCAGACGACAGGGTCGGATGGCTACACCTTC.